This T cell receptor beta chain derives from a study of T cells in Graves' hyperthyroidism and ophthalmopathy. Findings and caveats of the study: Most clonotypes expanded in thyroid above 0.001 were likewise present in blood.

This clonotype was detected ten times or more. The antigen remains undetermined. The CDR3 runs to 17 residues. V shed 4 bases and J 1 base; nucleotides not matched to a gene: 7. From germline, CDR1 is LGHDT and CDR2 YNNKEL (reference sequence). A lack of ophthalmopathy progression within 18 months defined stable Graves' hyperthyroidism. Uncontrolled infection, other autoimmune disease, pregnancy and lactation each barred patients from inclusion. Using RNA transcripts as the source, TCR beta CDR3 regions were amplified. Carried out on the TCR CDR3, a first-round RT-PCR used the HTBI primer set. TCRdb redid the calling of the multiplex PCR reads with MiXCR, one entry per CDR3 protein. The sample consists of 250,000 to 350,000 distinct CDR3 sequences, approximately 17% of them appearing once.

The chain uses TRBV3-1 and TRBJ2-5; 12 bases match TRBD1. This sequence was found in a man aged 25-45 years with Graves' hyperthyroidism. The sequenced sample consisted of blood. The DNA for the CDR3 is TGTGCCAGCAGCCTCGTCCCGGGACAGGGGGCCCAAGAGACCCAGTACTTC. Residues: CASSLVPGQGAQETQYF.